A single sample is the source of the 26 T cell receptor beta chains below, sequenced in a study of blood T cell repertoires in COVID-19. Sequenced by immunoSEQ multiplex PCR; TCRdb stores in-frame clones only, minus some. The sample holds 100,000 to 150,000 clones, about nine tenths seen once. What was sequenced was peripheral blood. The origin of the receptors is a man aged 50 to 59 with active COVID-19.

This chain links TRBV29-1 with TRBJ1-1; 7 nucleotides match TRBD1. CDR1 and CDR2 (germline): SQVTM, ANQGSEA. Unmatched junction bases numbered 3, after V lost 5 bases and J lost 3 bases. This CDR3 region has 12 residues. DNA of the CDR3: TGCAGCGTTAGGGACAGCCACACTGAAGCTTTCTTT. Translated: CSVRDSHTEAFF.

The CDR3 sequence: CASSLVTLSSYNEQFF. DNA for the CDR3: TGTGCCAGCAGCTTAGTCACGCTAAGCTCCTACAATGAGCAGTTCTTC. This sequence joins TRBV11-2 and TRBJ2-1; D unresolved. CDR3 length equals 16 residues. Germline CDR1 reads SGHAT; CDR2 reads FQNNGV. Trimming left V 1 base short and J 0 bases short, with 10 bases between.

This chain uses TRBV10-3 with TRBJ2-2; D uncertain. Germline values: CDR1 ENHRY, CDR2 SYGVKD. The length of the CDR3 is 16 residues. V lost 2 bases to trimming and J lost 0 bases, with 10 bases between them. CDR3 sequence reads: CAISEGQQPNTGELFF. For the CDR3, the DNA is TGTGCCATCAGTGAGGGGCAGCAACCGAACACCGGGGAGCTGTTTTTT.

The chain has TRBV2 and TRBJ2-6; perhaps TRBD2 as D (7 bases). The V gene's germline CDR1 is SNHLY and CDR2 FYNNEI. The V and J ends lost 2 bases and 0 bases respectively, with 14 bases between them. There are 18 residues in the CDR3. This CDR3 reads CASSEWGGQSSGANVLTF. The CDR3 coding sequence is TGTGCCAGCAGTGAATGGGGGGGCCAGTCCTCTGGGGCCAACGTCCTGACTTTC.

V gene TRBV7-6 combines with J gene TRBJ2-3, with 8 nucleotides matching TRBD2. This CDR3 contains 16 residues. Germline V gene data show CDR1 as SGHVS and CDR2 as FNYEAQ. V lost 2 bases, J lost 1 base, and 5 bases stayed unmatched. The CDR3 protein is CASSLTAGGRTDTQYF. In DNA, the CDR3 is TGTGCCAGCAGCTTAACCGCGGGAGGCCGCACAGATACGCAGTATTTT.

This clone has only a few counts. This chain connects TRBV7-9 to TRBJ1-6, with D uncertain. Germline V gene data show CDR1 as SEHNR and CDR2 as FQNEAQ (reference sequence). The CDR3 length is 14 residues. V gave up 3 bases and J gave up 5 bases, with 8 bases separating them. The CDR3 DNA reads as TGTGCCAGCAGCTTGTTGGTAGATAATTCACCCCTCCACTTT. As protein: CASSLLVDNSPLHF.

The V gene is TRBV5-1, the J gene TRBJ2-2; TRBD1 matches 9 bases. Germline values: CDR1 SGHRS, CDR2 YFSETQ. Losses at the gene ends were 4 bases for V and 4 bases for J; bases not matched to a gene: 8. This CDR3 comprises 16 residues. CDR3 DNA: TGCGCCAGCAGCCCACCGGGACAGGGATCCACCGGGGAGCTGTTTTTT. Residues: CASSPPGQGSTGELFF.

V gene TRBV19 combines with J gene TRBJ2-7; 8 bases are a match to TRBD1. Germline CDR1 is LNHDA and CDR2 is SQIVND (reference sequence). Germline trimming cut 8 bases from V and 6 bases from J; bases unmatched to any gene: 9. The CDR3 runs 13 residues. The CDR3 DNA follows: TGTGCCAGTGGCGAGGACAGGGAGACCGAGCAGTACTTC. It is translated as CASGEDRETEQYF.

This chain links TRBV29-1 with TRBJ2-1, with 9 bases that match TRBD2. This CDR3 region has 16 residues. The germline V gene encodes CDR1 SQVTM and CDR2 ANQGSEA. Trimming removed 3 bases from V and 7 bases from J; junction bases left unmatched: 13. The CDR3 here is CSVDDLSGSRGNEQFF. The CDR3 DNA follows: TGCAGCGTTGACGACCTTAGCGGGAGCAGGGGTAATGAGCAGTTCTTC.

The chain has TRBV5-1 and TRBJ2-7, with 7 bases matching TRBD1. The CDR3 runs to 17 residues. Germline CDR1 is SGHRS and CDR2 is YFSETQ. The J segment lost 5 bases and the V segment lost 0 bases, leaving 14 bases of the junction unmatched. The CDR3 nucleotides are TGCGCCAGCAGCTTGGCCCGACAGGGTGATCCGGTCAACGAGCAGTACGTC. Its translation: CASSLARQGDPVNEQYV.

The chain links TRBV9 to TRBJ2-6; 7 bases are shared with TRBD2. CDR1 SGDLS and CDR2 YYNGEE come from the germline V gene. After removal of 4 bases from V and 2 bases from J, the junction contained 6 bases not matched to a gene. The CDR3 covers 16 residues. In DNA, the CDR3 is TGTGCCAGCAGCCCAAGCGGGATGGCTGGGGCCAACGTCCTGACTTTC. This encodes CASSPSGMAGANVLTF.

This sequence joins TRBV5-6 and TRBJ1-2; D uncertain. CDR3 length: 11 amino acids. Germline V lookup: CDR1 SGHDT, CDR2 YYEEEE. V was trimmed by 2 bases and J by 7 bases, leaving 6 bases between them. DNA for the CDR3: TGTGCCAGCAGCTTACATGGTGGCTACACCTTC. The encoded protein is CASSLHGGYTF.

This sequence joins TRBV11-2 and TRBJ1-2; D gene ambiguous. V was shortened by 0 bases and J by 4 bases, with 9 bases between the two germline ends. CDR3 length: 14 residues. Germline assignment: CDR1 SGHAT and CDR2 FQNNGV. The CDR3 DNA reads as TGTGCCAGCAGCTTAGAAGTATCTATCTATGGCTACACCTTC. Protein: CASSLEVSIYGYTF.

This clone was seen a handful of times. This chain connects TRBV7-9 to TRBJ1-2; the D is unclear. The V and J ends lost 3 bases and 4 bases respectively, with 3 bases between them. Germline V gene lookup returns CDR1 SEHNR and CDR2 FQNEAQ (reference sequence). The CDR3 is 11 residues long. CDR3 nucleotide sequence: TGTGCCAGCAGCTTCATCTATGGCTACACCTTC. It yields the protein CASSFIYGYTF.

This clone has a handful of counts. The CDR3 DNA reads as TGTGCCAGCAGCTTAGGGACAGGGGCCTACGAGCAGTACTTC. Its protein is CASSLGTGAYEQYF. V is TRBV7-9 and J is TRBJ2-7, with 9 bases aligning to TRBD1. V shed 1 base and J 2 bases; nucleotides not matched to a gene: 0. CDR3 length: 14 amino acids. The V gene's germline CDR1 is SEHNR and CDR2 FQNEAQ (reference sequence).

The rearrangement uses TRBV2 and TRBJ2-5, with TRBD1 matching 9 bases. The CDR3 covers 15 residues. Trimming at V came to 4 bases and at J to 5 bases, leaving 8 bases not matched to a gene. Germline V gives CDR1 SNHLY, CDR2 FYNNEI. For the CDR3, the DNA is TGTGCCAGCAGTGTTCCGGACAGGGGCAGGGAGACCCAGTACTTC. It yields the protein CASSVPDRGRETQYF.

The chain has TRBV5-6 and TRBJ2-1; 8 bases agree with TRBD1. CDR3 length equals 14 residues. The germline V gene encodes CDR1 SGHDT and CDR2 YYEEEE. The junction had 4 bases not matched to a gene; V was cut back by 7 bases and J by 1 base. This CDR3 reads CASLGQESYNEQFF. In nucleotides, the CDR3 is TGTGCCAGCCTGGGACAGGAGTCCTACAATGAGCAGTTCTTC.

This chain connects TRBV7-2 to TRBJ2-2; tentative D call: TRBD1 (6 bases). Germline lookup yields CDR1 SGHTA and CDR2 FQGNSA. The length of the CDR3 is 15 residues. Trimming cost V 1 base and J 4 bases, with 10 bases left between them. The CDR3 DNA follows: TGTGCCAGCAGCTTAGTCCGACAGGTCACCGGGGAGCTGTTTTTT. Its translation is CASSLVRQVTGELFF.

The J gene is TRBJ1-5, the V gene TRBV18, with a weak D call TRBD1 (6 bases). Looked up from germline, CDR1 is KGHSH and CDR2 is LQKENI. CDR3 length equals 17 residues. V was trimmed by 1 base and J by 0 bases, leaving 13 bases between them. The chain's CDR3 is CASSPLARTDSNQPQHF. The CDR3 DNA follows: TGTGCCAGCTCACCACTCGCCAGGACAGATAGCAATCAGCCCCAGCATTTT.

The rearrangement links TRBV7-6 to TRBJ1-2, with D perhaps matching TRBD1 (6 bases). CDR1 SGHVS and CDR2 FNYEAQ come from the germline V gene. Deletions cut 4 bases from V and 7 bases from J, with 10 bases between. CDR3 length: 12 amino acids. CDR3: CASSSTGGGYTF. The CDR3, as DNA: TGTGCCAGCAGCTCGACAGGAGGTGGCTACACCTTC.

The gene calls are TRBV11-2 and TRBJ2-1, with a possible D match to TRBD2 (6 bases). Trimming stripped 5 bases from V and 9 bases from J, with 14 bases between. CDR3 length: 13 amino acids. Per germline, CDR1 SGHAT and CDR2 FQNNGV. CDR3 amino acids: CASSTGGRPEQFF. DNA for the CDR3: TGTGCCAGCAGCACCGGAGGGCGGCCTGAGCAGTTCTTC.

The chain is built from TRBV6-5 and TRBJ2-7; perhaps TRBD1 as D (7 bases). The CDR3 is made up of 12 amino acids. Trimming shortened V by 8 bases and J by 7 bases, and 15 bases separated the two germline ends. Per the germline V gene, CDR1 is MNHEY and CDR2 is SVGAGI. CDR3 region: CASGYRGGEQYF. CDR3 coding DNA: TGTGCCAGCGGCTACAGGGGAGGAGAGCAGTACTTC.

V and J are TRBV19 and TRBJ2-6, with D tentatively TRBD1 (5 bases). The CDR3 loop spans 17 amino acids. V lost 6 bases and J lost 0, with 15 bases in between. Germline lookup yields CDR1 LNHDA and CDR2 SQIVND (reference sequence). CDR3 in DNA: TGTGCCAGTAGCCTGAGGAGTGGGGCCTCTGGGGCCAACGTCCTGACTTTC. Its protein is CASSLRSGASGANVLTF.

The chain employs TRBV5-1 and TRBJ2-7; 9 bases match TRBD1. The CDR3 is 14 amino acids. Unmatched junction bases numbered 9, after V lost 4 bases and J lost 7 bases. CDR1 and CDR2 from the germline V gene are SGHRS and YFSETQ. CDR3 nucleotide sequence: TGCGCCAGCAGCACGGGACAGGGTTATCGAGAGCAGTACGTC. Protein: CASSTGQGYREQYV.

This rearrangement joins TRBV5-5 to TRBJ1-5, with a possible D match to TRBD1 (6 bases). CDR1 is SGHKS, CDR2 YYEKEE, per germline (reference sequence). The V end lost 4 bases, the J end lost 3 bases, and 17 bases lay between the germline ends. The CDR3 is 16 residues long. The CDR3 region has the DNA TGTGCCAGCAGCCCGGACAGTAGTGGGGCCAATCAGCCCCAGCATTTT. It codes for CASSPDSSGANQPQHF.

The chain combines TRBV7-2 with TRBJ1-1; unclear D gene. V was shortened by 2 bases and J by 5 bases, with 12 bases between the two germline ends. This CDR3 has 14 residues. Germline loops: CDR1 SGHTA, CDR2 FQGNSA. The CDR3 bases are TGTGCCAGCAGCTTAACCCCTCAGGTAACTGAAGCTTTCTTT. Translation: CASSLTPQVTEAFF.